This T cell receptor beta chain is drawn from a study of T-cell memory formation after mild COVID-19. Findings of the study overall: The main location of contracting CD4+ clones was CM and EM, and that of contracting CD8+ clones was EMRA.

Trimming took 1 base from V and 0 from J, leaving 12 bases between them. Germline V gives CDR1 SGHTA, CDR2 FQGNSA. This CDR3 contains 16 residues. 5'RACE primed at constant segments yielded TCR alpha and TCR beta cDNA libraries bearing sample barcodes and UMIs. MiXCR, applied by TCRdb to the 5' RACE reads, yields one record per CDR3 protein. Among 350,000 to 500,000 distinct CDR3 sequences listed, roughly 18% were seen once. This clonotype appeared a few times. Its antigen is unidentified. Material: PBMCs or a T cell subset sorted from them (not recorded which). The gene calls are TRBV7-2 and TRBJ1-2; D is possibly TRBD1 (6 bases). The TCR sequence derives from a man aged 18 to 30 who had mild COVID-19 (a few samples of this study predate the infection). Cell type and time point are not known. Here the CDR3 reads CASSLGGQGTNYGYTF. The CDR3 DNA is TGTGCCAGCAGCTTAGGGGGGCAGGGAACTAACTATGGCTACACCTTC.